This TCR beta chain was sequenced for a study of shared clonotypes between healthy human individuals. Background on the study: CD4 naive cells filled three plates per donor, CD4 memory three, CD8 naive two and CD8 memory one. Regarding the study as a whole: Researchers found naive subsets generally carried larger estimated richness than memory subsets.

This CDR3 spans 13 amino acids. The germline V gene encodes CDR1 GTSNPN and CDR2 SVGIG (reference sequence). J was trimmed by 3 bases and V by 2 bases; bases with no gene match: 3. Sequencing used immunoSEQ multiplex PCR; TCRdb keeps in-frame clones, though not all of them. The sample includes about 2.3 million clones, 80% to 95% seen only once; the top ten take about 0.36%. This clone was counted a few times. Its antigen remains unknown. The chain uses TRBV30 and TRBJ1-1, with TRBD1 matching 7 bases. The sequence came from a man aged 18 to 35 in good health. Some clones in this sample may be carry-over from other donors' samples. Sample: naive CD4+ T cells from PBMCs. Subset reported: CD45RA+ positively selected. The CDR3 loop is CAWSTQGDTEAFF. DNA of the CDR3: TGTGCCTGGAGTACTCAGGGGGACACTGAAGCTTTCTTT.